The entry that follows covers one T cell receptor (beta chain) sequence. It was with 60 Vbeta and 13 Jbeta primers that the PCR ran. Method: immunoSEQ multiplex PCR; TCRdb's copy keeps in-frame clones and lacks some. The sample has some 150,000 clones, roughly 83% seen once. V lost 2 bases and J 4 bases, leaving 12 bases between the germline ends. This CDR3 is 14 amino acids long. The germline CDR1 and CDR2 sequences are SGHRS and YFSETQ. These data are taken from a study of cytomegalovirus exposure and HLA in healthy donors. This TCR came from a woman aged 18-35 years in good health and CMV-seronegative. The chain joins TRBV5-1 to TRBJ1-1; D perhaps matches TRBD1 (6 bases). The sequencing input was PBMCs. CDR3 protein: CASSLITGSTEAFF. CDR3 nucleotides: TGCGCCAGCAGCTTAATAACAGGGTCCACTGAAGCTTTCTTT.